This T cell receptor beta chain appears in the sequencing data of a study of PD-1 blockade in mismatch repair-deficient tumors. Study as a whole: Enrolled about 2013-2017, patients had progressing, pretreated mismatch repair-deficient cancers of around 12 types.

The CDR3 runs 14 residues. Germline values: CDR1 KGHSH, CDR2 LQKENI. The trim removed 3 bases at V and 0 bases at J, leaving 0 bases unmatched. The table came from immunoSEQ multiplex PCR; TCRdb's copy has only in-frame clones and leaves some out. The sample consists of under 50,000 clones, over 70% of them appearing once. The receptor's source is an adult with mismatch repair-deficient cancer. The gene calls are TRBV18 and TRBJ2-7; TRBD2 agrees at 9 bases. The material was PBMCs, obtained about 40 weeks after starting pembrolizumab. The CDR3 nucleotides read TGTGCCAGCTCACCTAGCGGGAGCTCCTACGAGCAGTACTTC. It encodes CASSPSGSSYEQYF.